Shown below are 9 T cell receptor beta chains from a single sample sequenced in a study of blood T cell repertoires in COVID-19. Repertoires were generated with immunoSEQ multiplex PCR, while TCRdb's copy carries only in-frame clones and drops some. The sample lists around 30,000 clones; around 90% were seen once. The specimen was peripheral blood. The receptors here all came from a middle-aged woman with active or convalescent COVID-19.

The chain uses TRBV5-1 and TRBJ2-3; 9 positions match TRBD1. CDR3 length: 14 amino acids. Per germline, CDR1 SGHRS and CDR2 YFSETQ. The ends lost 3 bases at V and 4 bases at J; junction bases unmatched: 3. The CDR3 sequence is CASSSWTGADTQYF. The CDR3 coding sequence is TGCGCCAGCAGCTCGTGGACAGGGGCAGATACGCAGTATTTT.

This clone showed up just a few times. The chain uses TRBV14 and TRBJ1-2, with 9 bases fitting TRBD1. The trim removed 2 bases at V and 7 bases at J, leaving 8 bases unmatched. The CDR3 runs to 15 residues. The germline CDR1 and CDR2 sequences are SGHDN and FVKESK. CDR3 DNA: TGTGCCAGCAGCCAAAGGGGGACAGGGTCCGGTGGCTACACCTTC. Translating it yields CASSQRGTGSGGYTF.

This CDR3 is CASSDISYEQYF. The CDR3 nucleotides are TGTGCCAGCAGCGACATATCCTACGAGCAGTACTTC. V and J are TRBV7-9 and TRBJ2-7; D unresolved. Germline values: CDR1 SEHNR, CDR2 FQNEAQ (reference sequence). The CDR3 spans 12 residues. Trimming pared 5 bases from V and 1 base from J, leaving 6 bases between. The whole variable domain, remainder taken from reference TRBV7-9 and TRBJ2-7, is DTGVSQNPRHKITKRGQNVTFRCDPISEHNRLYWYRQTLGQGPEFLTYFQNEAQLEKSRLLSDRFSAERPKGSFSTLEIQRTEQGDSAMYLCASSDISYEQYFGPGTRLTVT.

J is TRBJ2-3 and V is TRBV2; 7 bases line up with TRBD2. CDR1 is SNHLY, CDR2 FYNNEI, per germline. Trimming took 6 bases from V and 2 from J; bases not matched to a gene: 23. CDR3 length equals 20 residues. CDR3 in amino acids: CASRSDFSRGEAPVTDTQYF. CDR3 in DNA: TGTGCCAGCAGGAGTGACTTTTCCCGGGGGGAGGCCCCGGTCACAGATACGCAGTATTTT.

This rearrangement joins TRBV19 to TRBJ2-2; TRBD1 aligns across 8 bases. Germline-derived CDR1 and CDR2 are LNHDA and SQIVND (reference sequence). With V trimmed by 6 bases and J by 9 bases, 12 bases remained unmatched. The CDR3 contains 15 residues. CDR3 in amino acids: CASRTLGDRSWELFF. The CDR3 nucleotides are TGTGCCAGTAGGACGCTCGGGGACAGGTCTTGGGAGCTGTTTTTT.

J is TRBJ1-1 and V is TRBV9, with D maybe TRBD1 (6 bases). Germline CDR1 is SGDLS and CDR2 is YYNGEE. V gave up 0 bases and J gave up 9 bases, with 12 bases separating them. The CDR3 totals 13 residues. The CDR3 reads CASSVVQGTKAFF. The CDR3 DNA is TGTGCCAGCAGCGTAGTCCAGGGGACCAAAGCTTTCTTT.

This chain joins TRBV28 and TRBJ2-5; 10 bases are a match to TRBD2. Germline CDR1 MDHEN, CDR2 SYDVKM. The CDR3 runs to 16 residues. J was trimmed by 5 bases and V by 8 bases; bases with no gene match: 14. CDR3 loop: CASRARLAGVRETQYF. The CDR3 bases are TGTGCCAGCCGCGCTCGGCTAGCGGGAGTCCGGGAGACCCAGTACTTC.

This clone appeared a few times. The rearrangement uses TRBV24-1 and TRBJ2-1; 9 nucleotides line up with TRBD1. The ends lost 4 bases at V and 7 bases at J; junction bases unmatched: 7. The CDR3 sequence is 15 residues long. Germline V lookup: CDR1 KGHDR, CDR2 SFDVKD. CDR3 bases: TGTGCCACCAGTGAGACGGACAGGGGATCGAATGAGCAGTTCTTC. This sequence encodes CATSETDRGSNEQFF.

The chain joins TRBV5-4 to TRBJ2-1, with TRBD2 matching over 12 bases. The V and J ends lost 4 bases and 8 bases, in that order; junction bases with no gene match: 7. Germline V gives CDR1 SGHNT, CDR2 YYREEE (reference sequence). This CDR3 comprises 15 residues. This CDR3 reads CASSGLAGGRYEQFF. CDR3 sequence (DNA): TGTGCCAGCAGCGGCCTAGCGGGGGGGCGTTATGAGCAGTTCTTC.